The following is a T cell receptor beta chain sequence with its context. The target antigen is unknown. This entry belongs to a study of beta chain features in type 1 diabetes. Sequencing targeted expressed TCRB transcripts, as all isolated RNA had been reverse transcribed. Only in-frame clones appear in the TCRdb table, and some are missing; sequencing was by immunoSEQ multiplex PCR. The sample records fewer than 400,000 clones, around 9.7% being singletons. Whole-study results and caveats: Moderate but significant shortening of TCRB CDR3s was recorded in all four CD4+ subsets from Type 1 diabetes patients.

V gave up 0 bases and J gave up 6 bases, with 9 bases separating them. Germline V CDR1 and CDR2: MNHEY, SVGAGI. The CDR3 totals 13 residues. The sequence was collected from a man aged 30-40 years with type 1 diabetes. The sample consisted of central memory CD4+ T cells from blood. The genes are TRBV6-5 and TRBJ2-7; tentatively, D is TRBD1 (5 bases). CDR3 DNA: TGTGCCAGCAGTTACTCACAAGGGGTCGAGCAGTACTTC. It yields the protein CASSYSQGVEQYF.